Listed below are T cell receptor beta chains from one sample, sequenced in a study of tumour-infiltrating T cells in Burkitt lymphoma. The protocol was immunoSEQ multiplex PCR, while the TCRdb copy is restricted to in-frame clones and leaves out a portion. The sample holds about 16,000 clones; just under 80% are singletons and the top ten take 2% to 2.5%. Input material: tumor tissue. The receptors stem from a human donor with diffuse large B-cell lymphoma. Both conserved end residues are part of each CDR3. A D gene is named only where the DNA matches it firmly. Clone size is given for some rows only: seen once, a few or many times, or a class if the clone is expanded.

>TRBV7-9|few|TRBJ2-2|14|NA
TGTGCCAGCAGCCCAACACTGAACACCGGGGAGCTGTTTTTT
CASSPTLNTGELFF
>TRBV7-2|NA|TRBJ1-3|18|NA
TGTGCCAGCAGCTTAGATCCCCACTACACCCTCTCTGGAAACACCATATATTTT
CASSLDPHYTLSGNTIYF
>TRBV18|once|TRBJ2-7|13|TRBD1
TGTGCCAGCTCGCAAACAGGGGTCGACGAGCAGTACTTC
CASSQTGVDEQYF
>TRBV19|NA|TRBJ2-7|14|TRBD2
TGTGCCACTATGAGCGGGGCCCCCGGCTACGAGCAGTACTTC
CATMSGAPGYEQYF
>TRBV11-2|NA|TRBJ2-3|15|TRBD1
TGTGCCAGCAGCTTAGATGGGACAGTAACAGATACGCAGTATTTT
CASSLDGTVTDTQYF
>TRBV29-1|NA|TRBJ2-2|14|NA
TGCAGCGTTGAAGAGGATGTAAACACCGGGGAGCTGTTTTTT
CSVEEDVNTGELFF
>TRBV7-2|NA|TRBJ2-5|16|TRBD2
TGTGCCAGCAGCTTGAGGACTAGCGTCTCGGGGGAGACCCAGTACTTC
CASSLRTSVSGETQYF
>TRBV11-3|NA|TRBJ1-6|14|NA
TGTGCCAGCAGCTTGGGCAGGGGAGATTCACCCCTCCACTTT
CASSLGRGDSPLHF
>TRBV7-9|few|TRBJ2-7|11|NA
TGTGCCAGCAGTTCGACCTACGAGCAGTACTTC
CASSSTYEQYF
>TRBV27|once|TRBJ1-6|13|NA
TGTGCCAGCAGTTTAGGGGGAGAGTCACCCCTCCACTTT
CASSLGGESPLHF
>TRBV7-2|NA|TRBJ2-1|12|NA
TGTGCCAGCAACCGGCCAGAGACGCAGCAGTTCTTC
CASNRPETQQFF
>TRBV15|NA|TRBJ2-7|13|NA
TGTGCCACCAGCAGAGAGGGGGCGAAGGAGCAGTACTTC
CATSREGAKEQYF
>TRBV2|NA|TRBJ1-6|18|TRBD1
TGTGCCAGCAGTTCCGGGACAGGGGGCAGAGGGAATAATTCACCCCTCCACTTT
CASSSGTGGRGNNSPLHF
>TRBV13|medium-sized|TRBJ2-3|16|TRBD2
TGTGCCAGCAGCCTAGCCCTAGCGGGAATGACAGATACGCAGTATTTT
CASSLALAGMTDTQYF
>TRBV4-3|NA|TRBJ1-1|14|NA
TGCGCCAGCAGTCCCAGGGGAGGGAACACTGAAGCTTTCTTT
CASSPRGGNTEAFF
>TRBV4-1|NA|TRBJ1-1|16|TRBD1
TGCGCCAGCAGCCACAACGCGGGACAGATGAACACTGAAGCTTTCTTT
CASSHNAGQMNTEAFF
>TRBV7-2|NA|TRBJ1-1|14|NA
TGTGCCAGCAGCTTCCACAGCTTGAACACTGAAGCTTTCTTT
CASSFHSLNTEAFF
>TRBV29-1|NA|TRBJ2-1|15|TRBD2
TGCAGCGTTGAAGGTTCGGCTAGCGGGAGAGAGGAGCAGTTCTTC
CSVEGSASGREEQFF
>TRBV6-5|NA|TRBJ2-7|14|TRBD1
TGTGCCAGCAGTTCGGGACAGGAACCCTACGAGCAGTACTTC
CASSSGQEPYEQYF
>TRBV27|NA|TRBJ1-1|14|NA
TGTGCCAGCAGTTTATCACACGGGGCCACTGAAGCTTTCTTT
CASSLSHGATEAFF
>TRBV27|NA|TRBJ1-5|14|NA
TGTGCCAGCAGTTTGACGGGGAATGGGCAGCCCCAGCATTTT
CASSLTGNGQPQHF
>TRBV18|NA|TRBJ2-7|15|TRBD1
TGTGCCAGCTCCCCGCCGGGACAGGGATTGGGAGAGCAGTACTTC
CASSPPGQGLGEQYF
>TRBV14|NA|TRBJ2-7|14|NA
TGTGCCAGCAGCCAAGATATAGGTTCTTACGAGCAGTACTTC
CASSQDIGSYEQYF
>TRBV7-9|NA|TRBJ1-2|12|NA
TGTGCCAGCAGCCCAGACTTCTATGGCTACACCTTC
CASSPDFYGYTF
>TRBV15|few|TRBJ1-6|17|NA
TGTGCCACCAGCAGGAGCATCGAACAGGGAAATAATTCACCCCTCCACTTT
CATSRSIEQGNNSPLHF
>TRBV7-2|NA|TRBJ2-3|12|NA
TGTGCCAGCAGCTCCAGCACAGATACGCAGTATTTT
CASSSSTDTQYF
>TRBV18|NA|TRBJ2-2|15|TRBD2
TGTGCCAGCTCACGGACTAGCGGGGCCGGCGGGGAGCTGTTTTTT
CASSRTSGAGGELFF
>TRBV7-2|NA|TRBJ2-1|15|TRBD2
TGTGCCAGCAGCTTAGTTGGGACTAGCGGGAATGAGCAGTTCTTC
CASSLVGTSGNEQFF
>TRBV9|NA|TRBJ2-7|15|NA
TGTGCCAGCAGCGCCAGGGCTTCGAGCTCCTACGAGCAGTACTTC
CASSARASSSYEQYF
>TRBV28|NA|TRBJ2-6|13|NA
TGTGCCAGCAGTGAGTCTGGGGCCAACGTCCTGACTTTC
CASSESGANVLTF
>TRBV6-6|NA|TRBJ2-7|14|NA
TGTGCCAGCAGTCCCGACAGTTTACCCTACGAGCAGTACTTC
CASSPDSLPYEQYF
>TRBV19|NA|TRBJ2-7|15|TRBD2
TGTGCCAGTAGTATTGGGGTAGCGGGGTCCTACGAGCAGTACTTC
CASSIGVAGSYEQYF
>TRBV5-8|once|TRBJ2-3|12|NA
TGTGCCAGCAGCTCCGCCACAGATACGCAGTATTTT
CASSSATDTQYF
>TRBV5-1|NA|TRBJ1-1|17|TRBD1
TGCGCCAGCAGCCTAACCGGGACAGGGGGCCTGAACACTGAAGCTTTCTTT
CASSLTGTGGLNTEAFF
>TRBV4-3|NA|TRBJ2-7|13|NA
TGCGCCAGCAGCCAAGAACCCAACTACGAGCAGTACTTC
CASSQEPNYEQYF
>TRBV5-1|NA|TRBJ1-2|14|NA
TGCGCCAGCAGCTTGGACAGCTCTGAGTATGGCTACACCTTC
CASSLDSSEYGYTF
>TRBV7-3|NA|TRBJ2-7|14|NA
TGTGCCAGCAGCAAGGGGGGTGAGGGATACGAGCAGTACTTC
CASSKGGEGYEQYF
>TRBV9|few|TRBJ1-2|13|TRBD1
TGTGCCAGCAGCGTAACAGGGGCCTATGGCTACACCTTC
CASSVTGAYGYTF